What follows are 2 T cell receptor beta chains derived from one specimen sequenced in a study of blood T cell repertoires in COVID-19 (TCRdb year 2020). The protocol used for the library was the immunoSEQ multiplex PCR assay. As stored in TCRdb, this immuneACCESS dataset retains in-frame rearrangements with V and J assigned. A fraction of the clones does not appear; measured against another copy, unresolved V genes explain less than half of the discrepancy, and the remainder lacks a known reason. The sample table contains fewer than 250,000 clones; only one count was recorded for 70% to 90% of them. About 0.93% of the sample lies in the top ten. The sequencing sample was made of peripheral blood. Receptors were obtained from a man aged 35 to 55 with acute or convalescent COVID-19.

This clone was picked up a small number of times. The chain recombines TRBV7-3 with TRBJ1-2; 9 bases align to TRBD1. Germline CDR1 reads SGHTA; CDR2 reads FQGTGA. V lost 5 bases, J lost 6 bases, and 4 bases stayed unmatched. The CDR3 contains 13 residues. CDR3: CASSPTGGNGYTF. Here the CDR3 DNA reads TGTGCCAGCAGCCCTACAGGGGGCAATGGCTACACCTTC.

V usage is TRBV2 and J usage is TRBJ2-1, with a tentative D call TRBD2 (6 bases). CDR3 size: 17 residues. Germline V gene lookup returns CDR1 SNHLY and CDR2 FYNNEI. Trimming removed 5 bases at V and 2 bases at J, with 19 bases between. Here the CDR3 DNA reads TGTGCCAGCAGTCCAAAACGGGGGACTCAAACCTACAATGAGCAGTTCTTC. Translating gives CASSPKRGTQTYNEQFF.